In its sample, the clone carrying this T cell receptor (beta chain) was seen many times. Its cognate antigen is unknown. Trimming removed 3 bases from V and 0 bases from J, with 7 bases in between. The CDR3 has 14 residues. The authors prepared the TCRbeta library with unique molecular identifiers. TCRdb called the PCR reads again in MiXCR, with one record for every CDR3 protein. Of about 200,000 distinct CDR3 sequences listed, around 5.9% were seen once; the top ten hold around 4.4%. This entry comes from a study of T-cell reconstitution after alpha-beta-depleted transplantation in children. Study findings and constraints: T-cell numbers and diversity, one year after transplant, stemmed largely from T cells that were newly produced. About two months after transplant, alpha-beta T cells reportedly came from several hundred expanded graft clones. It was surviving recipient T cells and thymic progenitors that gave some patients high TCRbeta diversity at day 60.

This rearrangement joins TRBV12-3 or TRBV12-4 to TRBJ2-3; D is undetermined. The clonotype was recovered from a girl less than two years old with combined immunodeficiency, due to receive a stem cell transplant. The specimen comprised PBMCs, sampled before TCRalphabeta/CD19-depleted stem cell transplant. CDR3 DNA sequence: TGTGCCAGCAGTTTTGCTGGGAGCACAGATACGCAGTATTTT. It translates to CASSFAGSTDTQYF.